Each of the 32 T cell receptor beta chains below was sequenced from the same sample in a study of T cells in Graves' hyperthyroidism and ophthalmopathy. Amplification of TCR beta CDR3 regions used RNA as the template. A set of HTBI primers served as the primers for a first-round RT-PCR of the TCR CDR3. MiXCR, run by TCRdb on the multiplex PCR reads, gives a single entry per CDR3 protein. In the table there are about 52,000 distinct CDR3 sequences, around 48% of which are singletons. Sequencing input: blood. These receptor sequences come from a woman in her forties or fifties with Graves' ophthalmopathy.

This clonotype showed up many times. V usage is TRBV6-1 and J usage is TRBJ2-1; 7 positions match TRBD2. The CDR3 runs to 16 residues. Germline CDR1 reads MNHNS; CDR2 reads SASEGT. After removal of 6 bases from V and 3 bases from J, the junction contained 11 bases not matched to a gene. The CDR3 region is CASSTPSGRNYNEQFF. The CDR3 DNA reads as TGTGCCAGCAGCACACCTAGCGGCAGGAACTACAATGAGCAGTTCTTC.

This clonotype was observed many times. This sequence joins TRBV6-5 and TRBJ1-4; D is possibly TRBD1 (6 bases). CDR3 length: 15 amino acids. In germline, CDR1 is MNHEY, CDR2 SVGAGI. Between the trimmed V and J ends, which lost 0 bases and 8 bases, there was a span of 13 bases. CDR3 protein: CASSYSGGGKEKLFF. The CDR3, as DNA: TGTGCCAGCAGTTACTCAGGGGGGGGGAAGGAAAAACTGTTTTTT.

With regard to this clonotype: The junction does not match germline at one end; this may be a read error. The V and J genes are TRBV7-9 and TRBJ2-7; no clear D gene. The germline V gene has CDR1 SEHNR and CDR2 FQNEAQ (reference sequence). The CDR3 has 14 residues. The CDR3 region is CASSTDLGAYEQCF. The CDR3 DNA reads TGTGCCAGCAGCACGGACCTTGGTGCTTACGAGCAGTGCTTC.

This clonotype was picked up many times. This chain links TRBV20-1 with TRBJ2-2, with D maybe TRBD2 (5 bases). V was trimmed by 1 base and J by 5 bases, leaving 11 bases between them. Germline values: CDR1 DFQATT, CDR2 SNEGSKA (reference sequence). The length of the CDR3 is 14 residues. The CDR3 sequence: CSARVDRGTGELFF. CDR3 nucleotides: TGCAGTGCTAGAGTTGATCGAGGGACCGGGGAGCTGTTTTTT.

This clonotype was observed a handful of times. A read error is possible here, since a much larger clone lies one base away. The V gene is TRBV12-3 or TRBV12-4, the J gene TRBJ2-7, with 9 nucleotides matching TRBD1. J lost 2 bases, V lost 7 bases, and 3 bases had no gene match. The CDR3 has 13 residues. Here the CDR3 DNA reads TGTGCCAGCACCACAGGGGGCGCCTACGAGCAGTACTTC. This sequence encodes CASTTGGAYEQYF.

Points on this clonotype: Sequence at one end of the junction differs from germline and may be a read error. This chain connects TRBV7-9 to TRBJ1-3; D gene ambiguous. The CDR3 spans 15 residues. Germline V gives CDR1 SEHNR, CDR2 FQNEAQ (reference sequence). This chain's CDR3 is CASSLGGRSGSTTYF. The CDR3 nucleotides are TGTGCCAGCAGCTTAGGGGGTCGCTCTGGAAGCACCACATATTTT.

V and J are TRBV4-1 and TRBJ2-7, with D uncertain. The ends were cut back, 4 bases at V and 4 bases at J, with 14 bases in the middle. This CDR3 is built from 14 residues. From germline, CDR1 is MGHRA and CDR2 YSYEKL. CDR3 in amino acids: CASSLNQNTYEQYF. The CDR3 DNA reads TGCGCCAGCAGCCTAAATCAAAACACTTACGAGCAGTACTTC.

V usage is TRBV29-1 and J usage is TRBJ1-1; no firm D call. V was pared by 1 base and J by 5 bases, with 11 bases between. This CDR3 region has 13 residues. Germline lookup yields CDR1 SQVTM and CDR2 ANQGSEA. CDR3 in amino acids: CSVEVRQQTEAFF. The CDR3 region has the DNA TGCAGCGTTGAAGTAAGGCAGCAGACTGAAGCTTTCTTT.

This clonotype was counted many times. The chain couples TRBV20-1 to TRBJ2-7, with TRBD1 identical over 7 bases. V shed 6 bases, J shed 4 bases, and the junction held 9 bases outside the gene matches. This CDR3 comprises 13 residues. Germline CDR1 and CDR2: DFQATT and SNEGSKA (reference sequence). CDR3 DNA: TGCAGTGCCCCCGGGACAGTGCCTTACGAGCAGTACTTC. It is translated as CSAPGTVPYEQYF.

For this clonotype: Since the CDR3 does not end with the conserved phenylalanine or tryptophan, this likely comes from a read error. The V call is TRBV7-9, the J call TRBJ1-4; 8 bases are a match to TRBD1. J lost 10 bases, V lost 3 bases, and 13 bases had no gene match. CDR1 SEHNR and CDR2 FQNEAQ come from the germline V gene (reference sequence). The CDR3 runs to 16 residues. For the CDR3, the DNA is TGTGCCAGCAGCTTGGGACAGGAGGTCCCATCCGCAAAACTGTTTTTA. Translated, it gives CASSLGQEVPSAKLFL.

This clonotype was picked up many times. V usage is TRBV20-1 and J usage is TRBJ2-5; maybe TRBD1 (6 bases). CDR1 is DFQATT and CDR2 is SNEGSKA in the germline V gene (reference sequence). The CDR3 consists of 12 residues. V dropped 6 bases and J dropped 3 bases, with 11 bases sitting between them. CDR3 bases: TGCAGTGCCACCAACAGGGAAGAGACCCAGTACTTC. Its translation: CSATNREETQYF.

J is TRBJ2-1 and V is TRBV12-3 or TRBV12-4; D is undetermined. Trimming left V 6 bases short and J 8 bases short, with 14 bases between. The CDR3 has 13 amino acids. CDR3 residues: CASSPIVMDEQFF. The CDR3 DNA is TGTGCCAGCAGCCCGATAGTCATGGATGAGCAGTTCTTC.

The rearrangement links TRBV19 to TRBJ2-1, with 16 bases lining up with TRBD2. The germline V gene has CDR1 LNHDA and CDR2 SQIVND (reference sequence). CDR3 length: 18 amino acids. J was trimmed by 0 bases and V by 6 bases; bases with no gene match: 5. The CDR3 protein is CASSPGLAGGSSYNEQFF. In DNA, the CDR3 is TGTGCCAGTAGCCCGGGACTAGCGGGAGGGAGCTCCTACAATGAGCAGTTCTTC.

This clonotype was recorded once. V is TRBV7-8 and J is TRBJ2-5; D may be TRBD1 or TRBD2 (5 bases each). The CDR3 has 16 residues. V gave up 2 bases and J gave up 9 bases, with 22 bases separating them. CDR1 SGHVS and CDR2 FQNEAQ come from the germline V gene. The CDR3 loop reads CASSLRPAGSNQPQYF. CDR3 nucleotide sequence: TGTGCCAGCAGCTTACGGCCGGCAGGGAGCAATCAGCCCCAGTACTTC.

The chain joins TRBV15 to TRBJ2-3, with TRBD1 matching 8 bases. The CDR3 covers 18 residues. The ends lost 3 bases at V and 2 bases at J; junction bases unmatched: 13. CDR1 is LNHNV and CDR2 is YYDKDF in the germline V gene (reference sequence). The CDR3 sequence: CATSSASPRGRNTDTQYF. DNA for the CDR3: TGTGCCACCAGCAGTGCTAGTCCCAGGGGGCGGAACACAGATACGCAGTATTTT.

This clonotype was recorded many times. The chain recombines TRBV7-2 with TRBJ2-2, with D hard to call. Germline CDR1 reads SGHTA; CDR2 reads FQGNSA. The CDR3 spans 14 residues. V dropped 1 base and J dropped 4 bases, with 7 bases sitting between them. The CDR3 bases are TGTGCCAGCAGCTTAGGATGGGTCACCGGGGAGCTGTTTTTT. Encoded protein: CASSLGWVTGELFF.

As DNA, the CDR3 is TGTGCCAGCAGCCCTCTTGGGGCCAACGTCCTGACTTTC. It specifies CASSPLGANVLTF. This sequence joins TRBV3-1 and TRBJ2-6, with D unclear. The germline CDR1 and CDR2 sequences are LGHDT and YNNKEL (reference sequence). There are 13 residues in the CDR3. V was trimmed by 4 bases and J by 3 bases, leaving 4 bases between them.

V and J are TRBV7-9 and TRBJ2-5, with 7 bases lining up with TRBD1. This CDR3 comprises 14 residues. CDR1 and CDR2 (germline): SEHNR, FQNEAQ (reference sequence). V trimming: 1 base; J trimming: 1 base; junction bases outside the gene matches: 0. The CDR3, as DNA: TGTGCCAGCAGCTTAGGACAGGGCCAAGAGACCCAGTACTTC. Translated: CASSLGQGQETQYF.

The chain couples TRBV3-1 to TRBJ2-5; a possible D gene is TRBD2 (7 bases). This CDR3 region has 17 residues. Germline V gene lookup returns CDR1 LGHDT and CDR2 YNNKEL (reference sequence). Trimming removed 1 base at V and 1 base at J, with 16 bases between. In DNA, the CDR3 is TGTGCCAGCAGCCAAGCGCCTTCGGGGGGCCCCCAAGAGACCCAGTACTTC. Residues: CASSQAPSGGPQETQYF.

This clonotype was picked up many times. The rearrangement uses TRBV12-3 or TRBV12-4 and TRBJ1-1; possibly TRBD1 for D (5 bases). V was shortened by 2 bases and J by 0 bases, with 10 bases between the two germline ends. This CDR3 region has 15 residues. Written as DNA, the CDR3 is TGTGCCAGCAGTTTATCAGGACACCTGAACACTGAAGCTTTCTTT. This gives the protein CASSLSGHLNTEAFF.

This clonotype was found many times. V and J are TRBV12-3 or TRBV12-4 and TRBJ1-5, with 8 bases fitting TRBD1. Trimming removed 6 bases from V and 4 bases from J; junction bases left unmatched: 5. The CDR3 contains 14 residues. CDR3 loop: CASRPGQGNQPQHF. The CDR3 bases are TGTGCCAGCAGACCCGGACAGGGAAATCAGCCCCAGCATTTT.

This clonotype was seen ten or more times. The rearrangement links TRBV5-1 to TRBJ2-7; D tentatively reads TRBD1 or TRBD2 (5 bases each). The CDR3 contains 13 residues. Germline loops: CDR1 SGHRS, CDR2 YFSETQ. The V and J ends lost 4 bases and 2 bases respectively, with 10 bases between them. The CDR3: CASSGDGAYEQYF. As DNA, the CDR3 is TGCGCCAGCAGCGGGGACGGTGCCTACGAGCAGTACTTC.

To note about this clonotype: An end of the junction differs from the germline gene, which may be a read error. This rearrangement joins TRBV20-1 to TRBJ1-1; no definite D call. The CDR3 has 15 residues. Germline V CDR1 and CDR2: DFQATT, SNEGSKA (reference sequence). Here the CDR3 DNA reads TGCAGTGCTAGAACTCCCGACACCGGGGTCACTGAGGCTTTCTTT. It is translated as CSARTPDTGVTEAFF.

V usage is TRBV15 and J usage is TRBJ2-7; TRBD1 matches at 11 bases. The CDR3 consists of 16 residues. CDR1 is LNHNV, CDR2 YYDKDF, per germline (reference sequence). The J segment lost 7 bases and the V segment lost 0 bases, leaving 8 bases of the junction unmatched. CDR3 DNA sequence: TGTGCCACCAGCAGAGATCCGGACAGGGGGCGAGGGGAGCAGTACTTC. Translated, it gives CATSRDPDRGRGEQYF.

V usage is TRBV7-6 and J usage is TRBJ2-5; 9 bases match TRBD1. V lost 5 bases and J lost 5; bases outside the gene matches: 6. The length of the CDR3 is 14 residues. The germline gives CDR1 SGHVS, CDR2 FNYEAQ. CDR3 bases: TGTGCCAGCAGCACCGGGACAGGGTGGGAGACCCAGTACTTC. It translates to CASSTGTGWETQYF.

Turning to this clonotype: At one of its ends the junction is not consistent with the germline gene, which may arise from a read error. The chain carries TRBV7-3 and TRBJ2-1; D tentatively reads TRBD1 or TRBD2 (7 bases each). The germline V gene encodes CDR1 SGHTA and CDR2 FQGTGA. The CDR3 totals 16 residues. DNA for the CDR3: TGTGCCAGCAGCTTGGGGCAGGGGGGAGGGAGGGATGAGCGGTTCTTC. Protein sequence: CASSLGQGGGRDERFF.

This clonotype was found many times. The chain carries TRBV2 and TRBJ2-2; D is ambiguous. The CDR3 sequence is 13 residues long. V lost 2 bases to trimming and J lost 6 bases, with 7 bases between them. The germline V gene encodes CDR1 SNHLY and CDR2 FYNNEI. This CDR3 is CASSEWGSGELFF. For the CDR3, the DNA is TGTGCCAGCAGTGAATGGGGATCCGGGGAGCTGTTTTTT.

This clonotype has a count of ten or more. This chain links TRBV5-4 with TRBJ1-2; D is undetermined. Germline CDR1 reads SGHNT; CDR2 reads YYREEE (reference sequence). The CDR3 runs 15 residues. V was clipped by 4 bases and J by 4 bases, with 17 bases between them. CDR3 bases: TGTGCCAGCAGCCCGAGCGGAGTCAGCCCCTATGGCTACACCTTC. It codes for CASSPSGVSPYGYTF.

As to this clonotype: The conserved final phenylalanine or tryptophan is absent from the CDR3, which likely points to a read error. No DNA is shown, since the ends of the CDR3 on it are uncertain; the CDR3 is the one TCRdb lists. The J gene is TRBJ2-6, the V gene TRBV15; the table's D call of TRBD2 was not tested on the DNA. The CDR3 adds up to 9 amino acids, both ends counted. Germline values: CDR1 LNHNV, CDR2 YYDKDF (reference sequence). The chain's CDR3 is CATSRSQGL.

This clonotype appeared many times. This chain joins TRBV5-1 and TRBJ2-7, with D maybe TRBD1 (8 bases). The V and J ends lost 5 bases and 5 bases respectively, with 17 bases between them. Looked up from germline, CDR1 is SGHRS and CDR2 is YFSETQ. This CDR3 spans 14 amino acids. The CDR3 DNA sequence: TGCGCCAGCAGGGGGAGGGCAGGGGGCAACGAGCAGTACTTC. This gives the protein CASRGRAGGNEQYF.

This clonotype was recorded at least ten times. This chain joins TRBV5-1 and TRBJ2-7; TRBD1 aligns across 8 bases. The CDR3 is 12 residues long. V lost 3 bases to trimming and J lost 9 bases; unmatched junction nucleotides: 5. Germline V gene lookup returns CDR1 SGHRS and CDR2 YFSETQ. The CDR3 is CASSSGQGSQYF. CDR3 sequence (DNA): TGCGCCAGCAGCTCCGGACAGGGATCGCAGTACTTC.

The genes are TRBV19 and TRBJ2-7; D unclear. CDR1 and CDR2 (germline): LNHDA, SQIVND (reference sequence). The germline V and J ends were trimmed by 1 base and 6 bases, with 13 bases remaining between them. The CDR3 has 14 amino acids. For the CDR3, the DNA is TGTGCCAGTAGTATAGGGACCAGCGTCGGCGAGCAGTACTTC. This codes for CASSIGTSVGEQYF.